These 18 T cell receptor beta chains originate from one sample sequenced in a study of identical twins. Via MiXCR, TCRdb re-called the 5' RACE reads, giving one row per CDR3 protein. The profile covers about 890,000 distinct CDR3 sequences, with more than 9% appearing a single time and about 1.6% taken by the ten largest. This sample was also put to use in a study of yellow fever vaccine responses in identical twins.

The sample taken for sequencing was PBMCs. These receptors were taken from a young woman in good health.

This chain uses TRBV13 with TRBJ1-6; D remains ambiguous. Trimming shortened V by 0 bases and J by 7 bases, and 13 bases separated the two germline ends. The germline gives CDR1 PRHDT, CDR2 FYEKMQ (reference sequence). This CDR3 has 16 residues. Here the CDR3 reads CASSLGPVVGNSPLHF. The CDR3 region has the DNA TGTGCCAGCAGCTTAGGCCCCGTGGTTGGGAATTCACCCCTCCACTTT.

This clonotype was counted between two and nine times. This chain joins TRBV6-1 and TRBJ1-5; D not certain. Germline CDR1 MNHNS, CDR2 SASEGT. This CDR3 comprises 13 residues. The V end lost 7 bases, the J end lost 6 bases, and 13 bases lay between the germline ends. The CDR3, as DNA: TGTGCCAGCACCCCGGTGGCTTTTCAGCCCCAGCATTTT. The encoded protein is CASTPVAFQPQHF.

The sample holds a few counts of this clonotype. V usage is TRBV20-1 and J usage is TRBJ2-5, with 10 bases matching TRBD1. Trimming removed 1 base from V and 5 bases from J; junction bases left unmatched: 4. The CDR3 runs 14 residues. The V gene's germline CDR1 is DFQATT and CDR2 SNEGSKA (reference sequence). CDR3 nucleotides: TGCAGTGCTAGAGCCGGGACAGGGGAGGAGACCCAGTACTTC. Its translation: CSARAGTGEETQYF.

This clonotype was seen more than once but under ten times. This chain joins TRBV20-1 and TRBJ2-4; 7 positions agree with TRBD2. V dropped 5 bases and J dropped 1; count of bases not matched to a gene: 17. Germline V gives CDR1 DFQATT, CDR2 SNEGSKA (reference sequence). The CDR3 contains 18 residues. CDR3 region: CSAPGELAQGGAKNIQYF. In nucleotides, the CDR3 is TGCAGTGCTCCTGGGGAACTGGCCCAGGGAGGGGCCAAAAACATTCAGTACTTC.

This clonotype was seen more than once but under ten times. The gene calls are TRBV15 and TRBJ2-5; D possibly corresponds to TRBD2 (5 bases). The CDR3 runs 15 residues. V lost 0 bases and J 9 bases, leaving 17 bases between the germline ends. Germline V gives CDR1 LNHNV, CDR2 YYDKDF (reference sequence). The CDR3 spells CATSREGEGPKAQYF. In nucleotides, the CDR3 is TGTGCCACCAGCAGAGAAGGTGAGGGCCCCAAGGCCCAGTACTTC. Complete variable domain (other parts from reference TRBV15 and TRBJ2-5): DAMVIQNPRYQVTQFGKPVTLSCSQTLNHNVMYWYQQKSSQAPKLLFHYYDKDFNNEADTPDNFQSRRPNTSFCFLDIRSPGLGDTAMYLCATSREGEGPKAQYFGPGTRLLVL.

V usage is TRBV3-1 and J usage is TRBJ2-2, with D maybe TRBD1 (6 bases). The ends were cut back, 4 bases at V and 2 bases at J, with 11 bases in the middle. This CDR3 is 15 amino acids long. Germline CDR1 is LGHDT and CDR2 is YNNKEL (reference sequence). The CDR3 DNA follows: TGTGCCAGCAGCCGGGGGCTGGAAAACACCGGGGAGCTGTTTTTT. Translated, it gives CASSRGLENTGELFF.

The CDR3 DNA reads as TGTGCCAGCAGCGTAGGGGGCAGGGGCGATGAGCAGTTCTTC. This sequence encodes CASSVGGRGDEQFF. The gene calls are TRBV9 and TRBJ2-1; D may be TRBD1 (6 bases). CDR3 length: 14 residues. Between the trimmed V and J ends, which lost 0 bases and 8 bases, there was a span of 12 bases. Germline CDR1 reads SGDLS; CDR2 reads YYNGEE.

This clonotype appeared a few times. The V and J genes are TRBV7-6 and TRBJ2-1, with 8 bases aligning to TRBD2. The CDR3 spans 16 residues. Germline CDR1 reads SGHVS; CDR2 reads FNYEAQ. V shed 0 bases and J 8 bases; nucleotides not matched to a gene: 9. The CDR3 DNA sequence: TGTGCCAGCAGCTTAGCGACTCTAGCGGGTTTGGATGAGCAGTTCTTC. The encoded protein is CASSLATLAGLDEQFF.

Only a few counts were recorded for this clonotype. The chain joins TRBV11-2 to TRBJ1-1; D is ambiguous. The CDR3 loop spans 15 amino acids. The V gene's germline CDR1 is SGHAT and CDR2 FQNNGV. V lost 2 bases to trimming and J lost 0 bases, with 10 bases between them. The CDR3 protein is CASSLSARVNTEAFF. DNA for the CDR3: TGTGCCAGCAGCTTATCGGCCAGAGTGAACACTGAAGCTTTCTTT.

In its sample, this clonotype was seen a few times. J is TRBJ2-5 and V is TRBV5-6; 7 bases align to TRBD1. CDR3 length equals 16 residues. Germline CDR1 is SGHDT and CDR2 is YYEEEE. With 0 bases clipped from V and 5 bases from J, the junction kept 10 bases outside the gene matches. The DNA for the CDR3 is TGTGCCAGCAGCTTGGAGAGGGGGCGCATGGGGGAGACCCAGTACTTC. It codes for CASSLERGRMGETQYF.

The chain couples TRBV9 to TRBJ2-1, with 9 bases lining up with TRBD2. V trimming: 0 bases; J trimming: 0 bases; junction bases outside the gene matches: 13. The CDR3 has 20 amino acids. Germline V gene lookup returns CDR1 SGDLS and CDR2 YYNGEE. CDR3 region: CASSVEGLALIKSSYNEQFF. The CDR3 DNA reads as TGTGCCAGCAGCGTAGAGGGACTAGCCCTAATAAAGAGCTCCTACAATGAGCAGTTCTTC.

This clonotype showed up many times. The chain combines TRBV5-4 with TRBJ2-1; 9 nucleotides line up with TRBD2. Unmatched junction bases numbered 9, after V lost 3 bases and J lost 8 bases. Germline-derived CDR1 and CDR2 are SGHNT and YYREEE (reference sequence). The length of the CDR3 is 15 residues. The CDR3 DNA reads TGTGCCAGCAGCTCCCCTCTAGCGGGGTCGGATGAGCAGTTCTTC. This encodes CASSSPLAGSDEQFF.

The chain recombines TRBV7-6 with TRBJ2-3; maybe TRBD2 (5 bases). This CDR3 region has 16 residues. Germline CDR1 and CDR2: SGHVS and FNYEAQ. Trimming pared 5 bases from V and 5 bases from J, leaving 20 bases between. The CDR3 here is CASSAEGAIQGDTQYF. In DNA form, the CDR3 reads TGTGCCAGCAGCGCCGAGGGAGCGATACAAGGAGATACGCAGTATTTT.

The CDR3 DNA reads as TGTGCCAGCAGTTACACCCTTCAGCCCCAGCATTTT. Translated: CASSYTLQPQHF. The chain couples TRBV6-2 or TRBV6-3 to TRBJ1-5; D not certain. Germline CDR1 MNHEY, CDR2 SVGEGT. The CDR3 has 12 residues. The V end lost 2 bases, the J end lost 6 bases, and 5 bases lay between the germline ends.

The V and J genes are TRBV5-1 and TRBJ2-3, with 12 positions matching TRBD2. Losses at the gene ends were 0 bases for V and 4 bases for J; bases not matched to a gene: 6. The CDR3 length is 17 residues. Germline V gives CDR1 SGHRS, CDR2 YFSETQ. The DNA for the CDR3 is TGCGCCAGCAGCTTGGGGCTAGCGGGAGGGCCCCCAGATACGCAGTATTTT. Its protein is CASSLGLAGGPPDTQYF.

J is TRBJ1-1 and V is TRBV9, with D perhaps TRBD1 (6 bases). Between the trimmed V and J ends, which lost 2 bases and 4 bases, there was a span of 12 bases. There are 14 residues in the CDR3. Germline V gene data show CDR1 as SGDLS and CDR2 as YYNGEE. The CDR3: CASSVEGGGTEAFF. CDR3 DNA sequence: TGTGCCAGCAGCGTTGAAGGGGGTGGCACTGAAGCTTTCTTT.

CDR3 DNA: TGTGCCAGCAGCCCCAAAGGTGCGGGCCTAGAAGACTACGAGCAGTACTTC. This encodes CASSPKGAGLEDYEQYF. The chain recombines TRBV7-9 with TRBJ2-7; D possibly corresponds to TRBD2 (5 bases). Germline V CDR1 and CDR2: SEHNR, FQNEAQ (reference sequence). This CDR3 has 17 amino acids. V lost 5 bases and J 3 bases, leaving 23 bases between the germline ends.

DNA of the CDR3: TGTGCCAGCAGAAGGGACCCCCGGGTTGGAGATACGCAGTATTTT. Its protein product is CASRRDPRVGDTQYF. The genes are TRBV6-4 and TRBJ2-3; the D call may be TRBD1 or TRBD2 (5 bases each). Germline V CDR1 and CDR2: MRHNA, SNTAGT. Trimming removed 6 bases from V and 5 bases from J, with 18 bases in between. The CDR3 sequence is 15 residues long.